This TCR beta chain was documented in a study of T-cell memory formation after mild COVID-19. TCRdb reprocessed the 5' RACE reads via MiXCR and lists one record per CDR3 protein. The data show about 50,000 distinct CDR3 sequences, roughly 7% seen once. This clonotype was recorded a few times. From germline, CDR1 is MNHNY and CDR2 SVGAGI (reference sequence). Deletions cut 4 bases from V and 3 bases from J, with 12 bases between. The CDR3 loop spans 14 amino acids. The specimen was PBMCs or a T cell subset sorted from them (not recorded which). The chain recombines TRBV6-6 with TRBJ1-1; D uncertain. The sequence came from a man aged 18-30 years who had mild COVID-19 (a few samples of this study predate the infection). Cell type and time point are not known. The CDR3 region has the DNA TGTGCCAGCAGTTTCCAGGCTAGCGACACTGAAGCTTTCTTT. As protein: CASSFQASDTEAFF.